This TCR beta chain was captured by sequencing in a study of T cell repertoires in cytomegalovirus infection. About the study: CMV epitopes that were recently identified and HLA-C-restricted were used alongside well-studied HLA-B-restricted ones. Public TCR beta signatures indicated both CMV infection and matching HLA type.

This clonotype was counted between two and nine times. Its matching antigen is unknown. TCRdb passed the reads through MiXCR, listing each CDR3 protein once. The sample gives over 250,000 distinct CDR3 sequences, 22% of which show up once; around 20% is in the top ten. General study findings and limits: Pooled public TCR beta family frequency picked out CMV carriers with the relevant HLA. HLA-C-restricted CMV clonotypes gave the most frequent clonotype in two of eight donors.

This CDR3 is built from 15 residues. Germline trimming cut 6 bases from V and 2 bases from J; bases unmatched to any gene: 4. The sequences come from cultured PBMCs, collected from culture after CMV antigen stimulation. The sequence derives from a human donor in good health (CMV status not recorded). Some clones in this sample may be carry-over from other donors' samples. The gene calls are TRBV12-3 or TRBV12-4 and TRBJ2-3; 11 bases align to TRBD2. In DNA, the CDR3 is TGTGCCAGCAGAGAGACTAGCGGGACCACAGATACGCAGTATTTT. This codes for CASRETSGTTDTQYF.